These 5 T cell receptor beta chains came from one sample sequenced in a study of blood T cell repertoires in COVID-19 (dated by TCRdb to between 2020 and 2021). Preparation of the library involved the immunoSEQ multiplex PCR assay. The immuneACCESS repertoire file appears here via TCRdb, limited to in-frame rearrangements. These files lack a portion of the clones; in checked studies, under half of the deficit traces to unresolved V genes, and the cause of the others is not known. Within this sample are about 73,000 clones, with around 88% of them counted one time only. Together, the top ten hold 5% to 6% of the sample. Sequenced input: peripheral blood. The receptors were sampled from a man in his forties or fifties with active COVID-19.

V is TRBV3-1 (or the pseudogene TRBV3-2) and J is TRBJ2-3, with 7 bases aligning to TRBD2. This CDR3 contains 15 residues. Germline CDR1 reads LGHDT; CDR2 reads YNNKEL (reference sequence). V lost 4 bases and J lost 2; bases outside the gene matches: 6. Here the CDR3 reads CASSPREGFTDTQYF. The CDR3 DNA sequence: TGTGCCAGCAGCCCGAGGGAGGGGTTCACAGATACGCAGTATTTT.

The sample holds a few counts of this clone. The rearrangement joins TRBV19 to TRBJ2-1, with TRBD2 identical over 11 bases. Trimming cost V 7 bases and J 1 base; bases outside gene matches: 6. This CDR3 is built from 16 residues. Germline lookup yields CDR1 LNHDA and CDR2 SQIVND (reference sequence). The CDR3 bases are TGTGCCAGTATCAGAGTAGCGGGGGGGTCCTACAATGAGCAGTTCTTC. This sequence encodes CASIRVAGGSYNEQFF.

The chain couples TRBV18 to TRBJ2-1; 10 nucleotides line up with TRBD2. The CDR3 is made up of 15 amino acids. The junction had 4 bases not matched to a gene; V was cut back by 3 bases and J by 5 bases. Germline V lookup: CDR1 KGHSH, CDR2 LQKENI. Written as DNA, the CDR3 is TGTGCCAGCTCACCTACTAGCGGGGAGGACAATGAGCAGTTCTTC. It encodes CASSPTSGEDNEQFF.

A note on this clone: Other DNA sequences in this specimen translate into the identical CDR3. The J gene is TRBJ1-2, the V gene TRBV2, with 7 bases identical to TRBD1. Germline-derived CDR1 and CDR2 are SNHLY and FYNNEI. There are 14 residues in the CDR3. J lost 3 bases, V lost 5 bases, and 6 bases had no gene match. The CDR3 DNA sequence: TGTGCCAGCAGTCGGGACAGAGAGGACTATGGCTACACCTTC. It translates to CASSRDREDYGYTF.

The chain links TRBV6-1 to TRBJ1-1, with unresolved D. Germline V lookup: CDR1 MNHNS, CDR2 SASEGT. There are 13 residues in the CDR3. V lost 2 bases and J 6 bases, leaving 10 bases between the germline ends. The CDR3 loop reads CASSESPSAEAFF. The CDR3 DNA follows: TGTGCCAGCAGTGAAAGTCCGTCAGCTGAAGCTTTCTTT.